The 31 T cell receptor beta chains given below trace back to one sample, sequenced in a study of CD8 T cells in ankylosing spondylitis. Using its own MiXCR run on the 5' RACE reads, TCRdb lists one record per CDR3 protein. This table has a few hundred thousand distinct CDR3 sequences, roughly 18% appearing once. The sequenced material came from blood, either unsorted or a sorted T cell fraction (not recorded which). These receptor sequences come from a male donor with ankylosing spondylitis or in good health (not recorded which).

The rearrangement links TRBV27 to TRBJ2-1; D gene uncertain. The germline V gene encodes CDR1 MNHEY and CDR2 SMNVEV (reference sequence). Trimming shortened V by 8 bases and J by 9 bases, and 17 bases separated the two germline ends. The CDR3 spans 13 residues. The CDR3 loop is CASRNKVVSEQFF. The CDR3 region has the DNA TGTGCCAGCCGCAACAAAGTGGTTAGTGAGCAGTTCTTC.

This chain connects TRBV5-6 to TRBJ2-5; D gene unclear. Germline CDR1 is SGHDT and CDR2 is YYEEEE. Trimming pared 1 base from V and 7 bases from J, leaving 8 bases between. The CDR3 sequence is 12 residues long. CDR3 in DNA: TGTGCCAGCAGCTTGTATGGTGGGACCCAGTACTTC. Translating it yields CASSLYGGTQYF.

The rearrangement joins TRBV10-3 to TRBJ2-1; D may be TRBD2 (5 bases). Trimming cost V 6 bases and J 7 bases, with 16 bases left between them. Germline V lookup: CDR1 ENHRY, CDR2 SYGVKD. The CDR3 covers 14 residues. CDR3 DNA sequence: TGTGCCATCAGGCGTGTAGGGAGTTCGAATGAGCAGTTCTTC. Translation gives CAIRRVGSSNEQFF.

The gene calls are TRBV4-3 and TRBJ1-5; D might be TRBD1 (5 bases). Trimming took off 0 bases at V and 5 bases at J, with 11 bases between the two ends. The length of the CDR3 is 15 residues. The germline V gene has CDR1 LGHNA and CDR2 YSLEER. The CDR3 DNA follows: TGCGCCAGCAGCCAAGATGGAGGGGTGGATCAGCCCCAGCATTTT. Protein sequence: CASSQDGGVDQPQHF.

This clonotype was picked up a small number of times. The chain combines TRBV6-1 with TRBJ2-7, with a weak D call TRBD2 (6 bases). Germline CDR1 and CDR2: MNHNS and SASEGT. V lost 1 base and J 4 bases, leaving 14 bases between the germline ends. The CDR3 extends over 15 amino acids. CDR3 DNA sequence: TGTGCCAGCAGTGAAGTTGTCCGGGAGCCATACGAGCAGTACTTC. Protein product: CASSEVVREPYEQYF.

This clonotype has just a few counts. The chain carries TRBV29-1 and TRBJ2-1; D remains unclear. V lost 7 bases and J lost 1, with 8 bases in between. This CDR3 contains 12 residues. Germline V gives CDR1 SQVTM, CDR2 ANQGSEA. DNA for the CDR3: TGCAGCGCCGTTCGTTCCTACAATGAGCAGTTCTTC. This codes for CSAVRSYNEQFF.

V is TRBV6-1 and J is TRBJ2-5, with 9 positions matching TRBD2. CDR1 MNHNS and CDR2 SASEGT come from the germline V gene. V dropped 5 bases and J dropped 2; count of bases not matched to a gene: 18. This CDR3 has 19 residues. This CDR3 reads CASSPTGATSGRTQETQYF. CDR3 sequence (DNA): TGTGCCAGCAGTCCCACCGGGGCAACTAGCGGGCGGACTCAAGAGACCCAGTACTTC.

The chain uses TRBV5-1 and TRBJ2-3, with TRBD2 identical over 7 bases. V was clipped by 4 bases and J by 10 bases; unmatched bases: 15. Germline CDR1 reads SGHRS; CDR2 reads YFSETQ. The CDR3 length is 15 residues. CDR3 sequence reads: CASSTTGGKESPQYF. The DNA of the CDR3 is TGCGCCAGCAGCACCACCGGGGGGAAGGAATCCCCGCAGTATTTT.

The chain joins TRBV3-1 to TRBJ2-5; D may be TRBD2 (5 bases). The CDR3 covers 15 residues. Trimming pared 6 bases from V and 5 bases from J, leaving 19 bases between. The germline V gene has CDR1 LGHDT and CDR2 YNNKEL (reference sequence). CDR3: CASRPGRESGETQYF. The CDR3 bases are TGTGCCAGCAGACCAGGACGAGAATCGGGGGAGACCCAGTACTTC.

This chain uses TRBV20-1 with TRBJ2-3; 10 nucleotides match TRBD2. In germline, CDR1 is DFQATT, CDR2 SNEGSKA (reference sequence). Trimming at V came to 4 bases and at J to 3 bases, leaving 10 bases not matched to a gene. The CDR3 extends over 16 amino acids. This chain's CDR3 is CSAIPGTSVRTDTQYF. DNA for the CDR3: TGCAGTGCTATCCCCGGGACTAGCGTACGGACAGATACGCAGTATTTT.

The table lists this clonotype with many counts. The V gene is TRBV29-1, the J gene TRBJ2-7; 10 nucleotides agree with TRBD1. V trimming: 5 bases; J trimming: 4 bases; junction bases outside the gene matches: 5. Per germline, CDR1 SQVTM and CDR2 ANQGSEA. The CDR3 has 13 amino acids. The CDR3 DNA reads TGCAGCGTTTATGACAGGGGGCCTTACGAGCAGTACTTC. This gives the protein CSVYDRGPYEQYF.

The rearrangement links TRBV5-1 to TRBJ2-3; TRBD2 aligns across 7 bases. The CDR3 has 15 residues. Per germline, CDR1 SGHRS and CDR2 YFSETQ. J gave up 2 bases and V 4 bases, and 7 bases lay outside the gene matches. CDR3 loop: CASSKERGYTDTQYF. DNA for the CDR3: TGCGCCAGCAGCAAGGAGCGGGGTTACACAGATACGCAGTATTTT.

CDR3 residues: CSVVPSGSYEQYF. The CDR3 bases are TGCAGCGTTGTCCCTAGCGGAAGCTACGAGCAGTACTTC. The gene calls are TRBV29-1 and TRBJ2-7; TRBD2 matches 7 bases. V was clipped by 4 bases and J by 3 bases; unmatched bases: 6. The CDR3 spans 13 residues. The germline gives CDR1 SQVTM, CDR2 ANQGSEA.

This clonotype was counted ten times or more. The chain recombines TRBV29-1 with TRBJ2-3, with D perhaps matching TRBD1 (6 bases). V dropped 5 bases and J dropped 6 bases, with 21 bases sitting between them. Germline V gene lookup returns CDR1 SQVTM and CDR2 ANQGSEA. This CDR3 has 15 residues. CDR3 nucleotide sequence: TGCAGCGTTATACTCTCCCCGGACAGTATCGATACGCAGTATTTT. The encoded protein is CSVILSPDSIDTQYF.

This clonotype was counted between two and nine times. The chain joins TRBV12-3 or TRBV12-4 to TRBJ2-5; possible D gene TRBD1, 5 bases. Trimming stripped 3 bases from V and 4 bases from J, with 12 bases between. The CDR3 has 14 amino acids. CDR3 protein: CASSFETQGETQYF. The CDR3 nucleotides are TGTGCCAGCAGTTTTGAAACCCAGGGAGAGACCCAGTACTTC.

CDR3 in DNA: TGCAGCGTTCTAGCGGGTACCTACGAGCAGTACTTC. Translated, it gives CSVLAGTYEQYF. V is TRBV29-1 and J is TRBJ2-7; the match to TRBD2 covers 8 bases. The trim removed 5 bases at V and 2 bases at J, leaving 2 bases unmatched. The CDR3 spans 12 residues. CDR1 is SQVTM, CDR2 ANQGSEA, per germline.

This clonotype was detected only a few times. V gene TRBV5-1 combines with J gene TRBJ2-1, with D unresolved. V gave up 0 bases and J gave up 8 bases, with 15 bases separating them. The CDR3 is 15 amino acids. The germline V gene encodes CDR1 SGHRS and CDR2 YFSETQ. The CDR3 DNA follows: TGCGCCAGCAGCTTGGGAACAACCTCCATAGATGAGCAGTTCTTC. Its translation is CASSLGTTSIDEQFF.

This rearrangement joins TRBV6-1 to TRBJ1-5, with D possibly TRBD1 on 5 matching bases. The CDR3 runs 15 residues. CDR1 is MNHNS, CDR2 SASEGT, per germline. Between the trimmed V and J ends, which lost 6 bases and 3 bases, there was a span of 15 bases. CDR3 in amino acids: CASRGSIGVNQPQHF. As DNA, the CDR3 is TGTGCCAGCAGGGGGTCGATAGGGGTCAATCAGCCCCAGCATTTT.

The rearrangement links TRBV28 to TRBJ2-5, with TRBD1 matching 7 bases. V shed 5 bases and J 5 bases; nucleotides not matched to a gene: 8. The CDR3 length is 14 residues. Germline-derived CDR1 and CDR2 are MDHEN and SYDVKM. The CDR3 reads CASSSDRVRETQYF. CDR3 DNA: TGTGCCAGCAGTAGCGACAGGGTTCGGGAGACCCAGTACTTC.

V and J are TRBV25-1 and TRBJ1-6; D perhaps matches TRBD1 (5 bases). The CDR3 spans 10 residues. Trimming shortened V by 11 bases and J by 9 bases, and 8 bases separated the two germline ends. Germline V CDR1 and CDR2: MGHDK, SYGVNS. CDR3 coding DNA: TGTGCCGGGGACGGTTCACCCCTCCACTTT. It specifies CAGDGSPLHF.

In its sample, this clonotype was seen a few times. The chain employs TRBV19 and TRBJ2-5; a possible D gene is TRBD2 (6 bases). The CDR3 covers 15 residues. V was cut by 2 bases and J by 2 bases, with 12 bases left in between. Germline V lookup: CDR1 LNHDA, CDR2 SQIVND (reference sequence). CDR3 in DNA: TGTGCCAGTAGTATAATGGGACTGGCACAAGAGACCCAGTACTTC. Its protein is CASSIMGLAQETQYF.

J is TRBJ1-2 and V is TRBV9; 10 positions agree with TRBD1. The CDR3 totals 15 residues. J was trimmed by 5 bases and V by 4 bases; bases with no gene match: 8. Per germline, CDR1 SGDLS and CDR2 YYNGEE. Written as DNA, the CDR3 is TGTGCCAGCAGCCCCTGGACAGGGGGAGGATATGGCTACACCTTC. Amino acid sequence: CASSPWTGGGYGYTF.

The chain recombines TRBV12-3 or TRBV12-4 with TRBJ2-1; possibly TRBD1 for D (5 bases). The CDR3 has 14 amino acids. Trimming pared 7 bases from V and 6 bases from J, leaving 16 bases between. In DNA, the CDR3 is TGTGCCAGCACCCTGGCAGGGCGAGGCAATGAGCAGTTCTTC. Its translation is CASTLAGRGNEQFF.

This clonotype has more than one count but fewer than ten. V and J are TRBV4-3 and TRBJ2-6; D uncertain. Germline loops: CDR1 LGHNA, CDR2 YSLEER. The CDR3 loop spans 18 amino acids. Trimming removed 0 bases from V and 0 bases from J, with 12 bases in between. The CDR3 protein is CASSQDDTYLSGANVLTF. The CDR3 region has the DNA TGCGCCAGCAGCCAAGATGACACCTACCTCTCTGGGGCCAACGTCCTGACTTTC.

This sequence joins TRBV15 and TRBJ2-2; D is unclear. From germline, CDR1 is LNHNV and CDR2 YYDKDF (reference sequence). V was cut by 2 bases and J by 6 bases, with 4 bases left in between. This CDR3 comprises 12 residues. CDR3 DNA sequence: TGTGCCACCAGCAGACTATCCGGGGAGCTGTTTTTT. Its protein product is CATSRLSGELFF.

This clonotype showed up just a few times. The V and J genes are TRBV20-1 and TRBJ2-2, with TRBD2 as a possible D gene (6 bases). CDR1 is DFQATT, CDR2 SNEGSKA, per germline (reference sequence). The CDR3 sequence is 15 residues long. V lost 0 bases to trimming and J lost 5 bases, with 13 bases between them. The CDR3 DNA is TGCAGTGCTAGAGATGTTTGGGAGGCTACCGGGGAGCTGTTTTTT. Translated, it gives CSARDVWEATGELFF.

This clonotype was seen more than once but under ten times. The chain links TRBV6-5 to TRBJ2-5; the match to TRBD2 covers 11 bases. The trim removed 0 bases at V and 4 bases at J, leaving 4 bases unmatched. The CDR3 covers 16 residues. Germline V gene sequence: CDR1 MNHEY, CDR2 SVGAGI. CDR3 sequence (DNA): TGTGCCAGCAGTTACTCGGTAGCGGGAGGGGGAGAGACCCAGTACTTC. Protein: CASSYSVAGGGETQYF.

This clonotype was counted a few times. The genes are TRBV12-3 or TRBV12-4 and TRBJ2-7; 7 bases agree with TRBD1. The CDR3 is 13 amino acids. J lost 5 bases, V lost 5 bases, and 6 bases had no gene match. This CDR3 reads CASSLQGWNEQYF. The CDR3, as DNA: TGTGCCAGCAGTCTACAGGGGTGGAACGAGCAGTACTTC.

This chain connects TRBV27 to TRBJ2-5, with a tentative D call TRBD2 (6 bases). The germline V gene has CDR1 MNHEY and CDR2 SMNVEV (reference sequence). Trimming removed 3 bases from V and 1 base from J, with 12 bases in between. CDR3 length equals 15 residues. CDR3 in DNA: TGTGCCAGCAGTTTTGATGCGGGGCCCCAAGAGACCCAGTACTTC. It codes for CASSFDAGPQETQYF.

This clonotype was recorded many times. The chain uses TRBV5-6 and TRBJ2-7; 9 bases line up with TRBD2. The CDR3 is made up of 15 amino acids. V was pared by 0 bases and J by 3 bases, with 4 bases of the junction left unmatched. Germline V gene data show CDR1 as SGHDT and CDR2 as YYEEEE. In DNA, the CDR3 is TGTGCCAGCAGCTTGGGGACTAGCGATGACTACGAGCAGTACTTC. It specifies CASSLGTSDDYEQYF.

This chain uses TRBV12-3 or TRBV12-4 with TRBJ2-1, with D hard to call. The CDR3 runs to 13 residues. The V end lost 6 bases, the J end lost 3 bases, and 9 bases lay between the germline ends. The CDR3 protein is CASRTTGYNEQFF. The DNA for the CDR3 is TGTGCCAGCAGAACGACTGGCTACAATGAGCAGTTCTTC.